The 3 T cell receptor beta chains listed next were all sequenced from one sample in a study of blood T cell repertoires in COVID-19 (TCRdb year 2020). Library creation used the immunoSEQ multiplex PCR assay. TCRdb took this table from immuneACCESS and kept in-frame rearrangements with V and J called. Such tables lack part of the clones; where checked against another copy, unresolved V genes explain under half of the gap, and the rest is unexplained. The sample table contains about 170,000 clones; only one count was recorded for 70% to 90% of them. The top ten hold approximately 4.7% of the sample. The sample comprised PBMCs or T cells enriched from blood (not recorded which). Every receptor here comes from a woman aged 45-59 years who had recovered from COVID-19.

This chain connects TRBV19 to TRBJ1-1; D remains unclear. The V and J ends lost 2 bases and 14 bases respectively, with 15 bases between them. Per the germline V gene, CDR1 is LNHDA and CDR2 is SQIVND (reference sequence). The CDR3 is made up of 12 amino acids. The CDR3 bases are TGTGCCAGTAGTATACGTCGGGATGTGGTATTCTTT. Its translation is CASSIRRDVVFF.

The chain joins TRBV30 to TRBJ1-6, with D unclear. V was cut by 0 bases and J by 7 bases, with 7 bases left in between. CDR1 is GTSNPN and CDR2 is SVGIG in the germline V gene (reference sequence). CDR3 length equals 13 residues. The CDR3 nucleotides are TGTGCCTGGAGTGTACGGGGAAATTCACCCCTCCACTTT. The encoded protein is CAWSVRGNSPLHF.

The count of this clone is one. The rearrangement links TRBV24-1 to TRBJ1-2; 7 nucleotides line up with TRBD1. Germline V gene sequence: CDR1 KGHDR, CDR2 SFDVKD. V lost 4 bases and J lost 7; bases outside the gene matches: 14. The CDR3 is 16 residues long. The CDR3 protein is CATSDQSLTGPAGYTF. The DNA for the CDR3 is TGTGCCACCAGTGACCAAAGCCTGACAGGGCCGGCTGGCTACACCTTC.